What follows describes a single TCR beta chain. The specificity of this receptor is unknown. No much larger clone is present one base from it, and per-base qualities are unavailable. This sample also contains other DNA sequences that code for the same CDR3. Library preparation employed the immunoSEQ multiplex PCR assay. For the multiplex PCR, a mixture combining 60 forward primers for TCR Vbeta segments and 13 reverse primers for TCR Jbeta segments was used. A multiplex PCR assay on genomic DNA amplified the CDR3 region of rearranged TCR beta genes. Amplified TCR beta libraries were sequenced as 87-base-pair reads on the Illumina HiSeq System. Turning to the authors' computational methods: A later analysis counted tens of millions of unique TCR beta chains across the 666 repertoires, and around 9.9 million of these chains were shared by at least two donors. To remove PCR and sequencing errors, raw reads were error-corrected and collapsed into unique sequences using a nearest-neighbor algorithm that merged closely related sequences. Alignment of CDR3 sequences to IMGT reference sequences was used to assign V, D and J gene segments. For a sequence to be retained, a match of at least six nucleotides was required to both a V gene segment and a J gene segment. Rearrangements were classified as productive when the CDR3 lacked stop codons and remained in frame with V and J, and all other rearrangements were classified as non-productive. Following IMGT convention, CDR3 was defined as the stretch from the second conserved V-encoded cysteine to the conserved J-encoded phenylalanine. In an earlier analysis of more than 550 of the donors, sequences lacking an unambiguous match to a single V gene segment were excluded. An earlier analysis of a few hundred of the donors classified V segments as functional when productive rearrangements were above 56.7% and as segregating when the standard deviation between donors was above 5%. A statistical classification framework was developed to diagnose cytomegalovirus status using the catalog of TCR beta chain sequences. In a later analysis, V and J genes were assigned by comparing TCR nucleotide sequences against IMGT/GENE-DB human TR gene sequences. A later analysis assigned CDR3 sequences and most-parsimonious VDJ recombination scenarios with the TCRdist pipeline. In a later analysis, each TCR beta chain was defined by its CDR3 amino acid sequence together with its V-gene family, and reads without a unique V-gene family were excluded. To address suspected cross-contamination and a sequencing artifact, a later analysis removed around 600 highly shared, low-generation-probability nucleotide sequences. In a later analysis, a clonal expansion index for each public chain was calculated from normalized within-repertoire ranks of inferred template counts. In a later analysis, generation probabilities were computed using a VDJ recombination model fitted to out-of-frame rearrangements, and the results were checked against IGoR. In a later analysis, hypergeometric tests were used to score TCR-TCR, TCR-HLA and TCR-CMV co-occurrence, with a repertoire-size bias correction applied to TCR pairs. A later analysis estimated false discovery rates by permuting HLA or CMV assignments 20 times. A later analysis grouped co-occurring TCRs with DBSCAN, adding TCRdist sequence similarity when clustering within HLA-allele-positive subsets. Co-occurrence clustering excluded repertoires with fewer than 30,000 or more than 120,000 public chains, plus five with anomalous nucleotide sharing. This is the immuneACCESS table as TCRdb keeps it, with only in-frame sequences that have V and J called. A part of the clones is gone; compared with another copy, unresolved V genes explain less than half, and the rest is unexplained. V and J calls and clone size are those listed in that table; D and trimming were worked out from the DNA. This sample lists 120,000 or so clones; over 60% were detected once. 6.3% of the sample is in the top ten clones.

The cohort consisted of 670 or so healthy bone marrow donors. Cohort members were all nominally healthy when sampled, although unrecorded immune exposures were likely present. The donor tested CMV seronegative and was one of the 352 seronegative cohort members. A peripheral blood sample was collected from each donor, and TCR beta sequencing was performed on peripheral blood mononuclear cells. The Qiagen DNeasy Blood Extraction Kit was used to extract genomic DNA from the blood cell samples. The data were taken from a study of cytomegalovirus exposure and HLA in healthy donors (dated by TCRdb to 2017 to 2019). Regarding the complete study: An earlier analysis of several hundred of the donors reported 276 Gb of sequence data and 117 million unique TCR beta sequences obtained from approximately 180 million T cells. The number of typed donors differed by locus: about 620-640 for A, B, C, DRB1 and DQB1; approximately 540 for DQA1; around 610 for DPA1; and some 450 for DPB1. The study profiled the T cell repertoires of fewer than 850 subjects by immunosequencing and related them to cytomegalovirus serostatus. In the later analysis, no new phenotypic data were used to find candidate immune exposures; instead, reliance was placed on TCR beta sequences and their occurrence across donors. Because of strong linkage in the cohort, 4 to 6 DR-DQ haplotypes were treated as single units for association and clustering. HLA typing included class I and class II loci at four-digit resolution. An early release that covered around 590 HLA-typed donors contained around 330 gigabases of sequencing data and about 93 million unique TCR sequences. To study patterns of TCR occurrence, a later analysis re-analyzed previously published TCR beta repertoires from several hundred donors and added high-resolution HLA genotyping. The aim of the study was to test whether cataloging public T cell receptors could identify signatures of past pathogen exposure. Donor age, sex, ethnicity and CMV serostatus were compiled together with the repertoire data. Every discovery cohort repertoire had been produced on one sequencing platform. Of the roughly 410 genotyped donors, 75% to 85% were placed in the genetic ancestry cluster associated with self-reported Caucasian donors. Across around 400 genotyped donors of the cohort, an average of approximately 200,000 unique TCR beta nucleotide sequences per donor were sequenced, and roughly 20% of those sequences were non-productive. An earlier analysis of roughly 580 of the donors used high-throughput TCR beta sequencing to judge whether each TCR beta V gene segment behaved as functional or pseudogenic. A separate validation cohort of about 110 different subjects was used in addition to the approximately 700-subject first cohort. In a later genetic analysis, genome-wide SNP genotypes for about three fifths of the roughly 670 donors were used, and that subset was treated as a discovery cohort. To predict cytomegalovirus infection status, the study combined high-throughput TCR immunosequencing, statistical association of individual TCRs with disease status, and machine learning. Paper-wide results and their limitations: Because HLA typing was unavailable for some donors at each locus, only the typed subset was used in association tests. According to a later genetic analysis, donors in an Asian-associated ancestry cluster had fewer N-insertions in productive TCRs than the approximately 650-donor mean. The earlier analysis of some 540 of the donors excluded 15 to 20 rarely observed V segments, including chromosome 9 orphons, because counts were too low. The study gave a list of about 170 TCR beta chains associated with cytomegalovirus. In a later analysis, HLA-associated TCR beta chains showed more clonal expansion and lower generation probabilities than non-associated chains that were equally common. At a false discovery rate of 0.05, a later analysis linked around 17,000 TCR beta sequences to specific HLA alleles. It was suggested by the authors that the approach could potentially be generalized to other disease states and immunological phenotypes. A later genetic analysis associated a missense DCLRE1C variant with V-gene and J-gene trimming of TCR beta chains, and an independent cohort replicated the association. Only TCR beta chains were sequenced in this cohort, and the absence of alpha or paired-chain data limited detectable features. A further reported finding was that TCR beta sequences accurately predicted the HLA-A and HLA-B alleles for most subjects in the first cohort. When HLA alleles, especially DR and DQ, strongly co-occurred, attributing TCR associations to individual alleles was difficult. Most CMV-associated TCR beta chains appeared to be HLA-restricted in a later analysis, and the HLA associations seemed to be driven largely by CMV exposure. In a later analysis, TCR association rates were found to vary across HLA loci, with the most associated TCRs seen for DRB1 alleles and the fewest for HLA-C alleles. Cytomegalovirus status was reported to be diagnosed by the classifier with high specificity and sensitivity in both the original and validation cohorts. Three of the identified cytomegalovirus-associated TCR beta chains were confirmed in vitro to be specific for cytomegalovirus antigens. The presence/absence analyses assumed that sequencing depth was roughly uniform across donors, and that assumption may not be true. Immune exposure information for the cohort was limited to CMV serostatus. Correlated functional status among segregating V segments might be attributable to linkage disequilibrium, but an unknown experimental factor could not be ruled out. Most TCR sequences were seen in very few donors, while some public TCRs were found in many individuals. A group of highly shared sequence variants was considered likely to be a technical artifact of the sequencing pipeline. In a later analysis, several top co-occurrence clusters were reported to appear linked to parvovirus B19, influenza, CMV and Epstein-Barr virus. In an earlier analysis of more than 450 of the donors, most TCR beta V segments were observed in productive rearrangements about 90% or about 30% of the time, broadly matching IMGT annotations.

The origin of this receptor is a woman between 40 and 50 years old in good health and CMV-seronegative. The specimen was PBMCs.

The sequence in DNA is TGTGCCAGCAGCTCGACAGGGGGCAACACTGAAGCTTTCTTT. Protein translation: CASSSTGGNTEAFF. The chain couples TRBV11-2 to TRBJ1-1, with 10 bases in between that match TRBD1. From the cysteine through the phenylalanine, the CDR3 covers 14 amino acids. Only the CDR3 part of the read is kept: 42 bases, read in frame from the first base. V lost 4 bases and J lost 2 bases, and the count of bases not matched to a germline gene is 1. CDR1 and CDR2 are drawn from the germline V gene: SGHAT, FQNNGV.